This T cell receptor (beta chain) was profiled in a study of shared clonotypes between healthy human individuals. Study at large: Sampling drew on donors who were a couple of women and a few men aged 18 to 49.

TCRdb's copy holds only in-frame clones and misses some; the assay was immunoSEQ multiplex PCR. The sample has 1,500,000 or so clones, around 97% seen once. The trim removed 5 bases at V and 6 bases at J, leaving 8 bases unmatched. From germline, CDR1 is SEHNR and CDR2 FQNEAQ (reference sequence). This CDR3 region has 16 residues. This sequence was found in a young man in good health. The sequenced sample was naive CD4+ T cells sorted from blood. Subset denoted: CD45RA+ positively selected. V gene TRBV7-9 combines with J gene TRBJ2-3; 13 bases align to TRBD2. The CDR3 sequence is CASSPRTSGSLDTQYF. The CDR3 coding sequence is TGTGCCAGCAGCCCCCGGACTAGCGGGAGTTTGGATACGCAGTATTTT.